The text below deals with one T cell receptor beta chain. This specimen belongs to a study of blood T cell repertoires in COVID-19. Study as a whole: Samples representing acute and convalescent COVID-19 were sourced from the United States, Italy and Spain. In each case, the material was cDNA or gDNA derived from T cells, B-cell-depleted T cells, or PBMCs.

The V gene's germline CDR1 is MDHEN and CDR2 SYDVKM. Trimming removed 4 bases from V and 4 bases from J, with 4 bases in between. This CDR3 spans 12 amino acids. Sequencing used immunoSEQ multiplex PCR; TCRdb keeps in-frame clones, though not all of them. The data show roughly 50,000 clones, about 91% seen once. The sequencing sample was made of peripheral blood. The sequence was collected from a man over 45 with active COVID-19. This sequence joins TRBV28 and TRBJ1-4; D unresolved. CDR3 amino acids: CASSSRNEKLFF. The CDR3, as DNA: TGTGCCAGCAGTTCCCGTAATGAAAAACTGTTTTTT.